This TCR beta chain was sequenced in a study of Ad26.COV2.S vaccination and SARS-CoV-2 variants. The treatment: roughly 20 received Ad26.COV2.S at low or high dose, single or two shots; five or six received placebo; per-sample allocation not given. Day 63 after the first vaccine or placebo injection was the time point for sampling. The V gene's germline CDR1 is MNHEY and CDR2 SMNVEV (reference sequence). CDR3 size: 14 residues. V was clipped by 2 bases and J by 7 bases, with 9 bases between them. Only in-frame clones appear in the TCRdb table, and some are missing; sequencing was by immunoSEQ multiplex PCR. Of about 320,000 clones in the sample, around four fifths are singletons; the top ten hold around 2.2%.

V usage is TRBV27 and J usage is TRBJ1-6; D not certain. Sequenced here: peripheral blood, sampled in a trial of Ad26.COV2.S vaccine versus placebo. The sequence was obtained from a person aged 18-60 years who received the Ad26.COV2.S COVID-19 vaccine or a placebo. CDR3 protein: CASSLGRTNSPLHF. The CDR3, as DNA: TGTGCCAGCAGTTTAGGACGGACCAATTCACCCCTCCACTTT.